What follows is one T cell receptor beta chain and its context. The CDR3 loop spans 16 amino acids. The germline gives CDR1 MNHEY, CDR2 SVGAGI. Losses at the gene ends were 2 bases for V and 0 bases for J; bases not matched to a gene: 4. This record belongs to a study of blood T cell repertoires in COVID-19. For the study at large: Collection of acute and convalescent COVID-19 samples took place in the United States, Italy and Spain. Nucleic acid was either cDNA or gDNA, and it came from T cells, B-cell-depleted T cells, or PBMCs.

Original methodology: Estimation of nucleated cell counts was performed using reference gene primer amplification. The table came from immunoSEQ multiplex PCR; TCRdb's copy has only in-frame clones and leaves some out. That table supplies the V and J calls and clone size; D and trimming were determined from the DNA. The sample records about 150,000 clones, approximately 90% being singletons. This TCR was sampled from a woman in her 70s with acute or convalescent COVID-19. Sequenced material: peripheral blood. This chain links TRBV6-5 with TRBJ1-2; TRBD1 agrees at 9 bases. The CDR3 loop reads CASSYTDRGPNYGYTF. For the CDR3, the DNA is TGTGCCAGCAGTTACACGGACAGGGGTCCTAACTATGGCTACACCTTC.